This T cell receptor beta chain was recovered during a study of blood T cell repertoires in COVID-19. The sample holds one count of this clone. In the source study's methods: Amplification of reference gene primers provided the estimated nucleated cell counts. Clones were sequenced by immunoSEQ multiplex PCR, and TCRdb holds only the in-frame ones, with some missing. V and J calls and clone size are copied from that table; D and trimming were computed from the DNA. Of about 190,000 clones listed, approximately 84% were seen once; the top ten hold approximately 3%. Individuals drawn from 20 to 25 US areas were about 18 to 100 years old. Two negative PCRs, clearance, or symptom resolution had been documented for recovered Cohort 3 donors. The CDR3 sequence is 15 residues long. Trimming took off 2 bases at V and 0 bases at J, with 8 bases between the two ends. In germline, CDR1 is SGHTA, CDR2 FQGNSA.

Source material: PBMCs or T cells enriched from blood (not recorded which). This clonotype originated in a woman aged 25-40 years who had recovered from COVID-19. J is TRBJ2-1 and V is TRBV7-2; D may be TRBD2 (5 bases). CDR3 protein: CASSLLGSSYNEQFF. DNA for the CDR3: TGTGCCAGCAGCTTACTAGGGAGCTCCTACAATGAGCAGTTCTTC.